Below are 18 T cell receptor beta chains sequenced from a single sample in a study of T cells in localized non-small cell lung cancer. Clones were read by immunoSEQ multiplex PCR, and TCRdb kept only the in-frame ones, dropping some. The sample has some 2,500 clones; less than 25% are singletons. The sample in question was lung tumor tissue, obtained before any cancer treatment. These receptors originate from a woman aged 35 to 75 with stage I lung adenocarcinoma.

The chain links TRBV4-1 to TRBJ1-1; no definite D call. The CDR3 length is 18 residues. V was cut by 0 bases and J by 10 bases, with 27 bases left in between. Germline assignment: CDR1 MGHRA and CDR2 YSYEKL. The CDR3 sequence is CASSQDGWNSGTLEGAFF. The CDR3 DNA sequence: TGCGCCAGCAGCCAAGATGGGTGGAATAGCGGCACCCTCGAGGGAGCTTTCTTT.

This clone has more than one count but fewer than ten. The chain couples TRBV9 to TRBJ2-6; 9 bases are shared with TRBD1. CDR1 is SGDLS, CDR2 YYNGEE, per germline. V shed 4 bases, J shed 0 bases, and the junction held 5 bases outside the gene matches. The CDR3 has 17 residues. The CDR3 nucleotides are TGTGCCAGCAGCCCGGGACAGGGACTCTCTGGGGCCAACGTCCTGACTTTC. Amino acids: CASSPGQGLSGANVLTF.

By sample fraction, this clone is medium-sized (0.01 to 0.1%). The genes are TRBV11-3 and TRBJ2-1; 11 bases are shared with TRBD1. V dropped 5 bases and J dropped 5; count of bases not matched to a gene: 8. The length of the CDR3 is 16 residues. Germline V gene sequence: CDR1 SGHNT, CDR2 YENEEA. This CDR3 reads CASSSPGTGGDNEQFF. The CDR3 DNA sequence: TGTGCCAGCAGCAGTCCCGGGACAGGGGGGGACAATGAGCAGTTCTTC.

This clone was seen a few times. The chain combines TRBV11-3 with TRBJ1-2, with D unresolved. In germline, CDR1 is SGHNT, CDR2 YENEEA. Between the trimmed V and J ends, which lost 4 bases and 5 bases, there was a span of 17 bases. The CDR3 is 15 residues long. This chain's CDR3 is CASSSLPAGGYGYTF. The DNA of the CDR3 is TGTGCCAGCAGCTCGCTCCCTGCAGGAGGGTATGGCTACACCTTC.

The V call is TRBV18, the J call TRBJ1-6; D is uncertain. Germline values: CDR1 KGHSH, CDR2 LQKENI. CDR3 length equals 18 residues. V gave up 4 bases and J gave up 0 bases, with 16 bases separating them. This CDR3 is CASSLNPGFSSYNSPLHF. The CDR3 DNA reads as TGTGCCAGCTCACTAAACCCGGGCTTCAGCTCCTATAATTCACCCCTCCACTTT. The full variable domain, rest sourced from reference TRBV18 and TRBJ1-6, is NAGVMQNPRHLVRRRGQEARLRCSPMKGHSHVYWYRQLPEEGLKFMVYLQKENIIDESGMPKERFSAEFPKEGPSILRIQQVVRGDSAAYFCASSLNPGFSSYNSPLHFGNGTRLTVT.

This clone was detected a few times. V is TRBV4-1 and J is TRBJ2-7; 7 bases map to TRBD1. Germline assignment: CDR1 MGHRA and CDR2 YSYEKL. This CDR3 spans 16 amino acids. The V gene end was trimmed by 0 bases and the J gene end by 6 bases; junction bases not matched to a gene: 11. CDR3 bases: TGCGCCAGCAGCCAAGACCGAGAGACAGGGAGAAGCGAGCAGTACTTC. Translating it yields CASSQDRETGRSEQYF.

A few counts support this clone. V and J are TRBV14 and TRBJ1-1, with TRBD1 matching over 7 bases. The CDR3 is made up of 11 amino acids. Germline V gene lookup returns CDR1 SGHDN and CDR2 FVKESK. Losses at the gene ends were 8 bases for V and 10 bases for J; bases not matched to a gene: 7. The CDR3 protein is CASSLTGRAFF. Written as DNA, the CDR3 is TGTGCCAGCTCGCTGACAGGGCGAGCTTTCTTT.

The CDR3 coding sequence is TGTGCCAGCAGCTTAGATGAGTGGTCCGCCAATGAGCAGTTCTTC. Translation: CASSLDEWSANEQFF. The chain uses TRBV11-3 and TRBJ2-1; D unresolved. Trimming left V 0 bases short and J 6 bases short, with 12 bases between. The CDR3 contains 15 residues. Germline CDR1 SGHNT, CDR2 YENEEA.

There are a few counts of this clone. This chain connects TRBV6-8 to TRBJ2-7; no clear D gene. The germline CDR1 and CDR2 sequences are MNHGY and SAAAGT. The CDR3 loop spans 12 amino acids. Deletions cut 8 bases from V and 3 bases from J, with 11 bases between. The DNA of the CDR3 is TGTGCCAGCGGCGGTTTGAGCTACGAGCAGTACTTC. Translating it yields CASGGLSYEQYF.

The chain couples TRBV15 to TRBJ2-5; maybe TRBD1 (8 bases). Germline CDR1 and CDR2: LNHNV and YYDKDF (reference sequence). The CDR3 loop spans 16 amino acids. The germline V and J ends were trimmed by 2 bases and 4 bases, with 17 bases remaining between them. This CDR3 is CATSRNDRGGGETQYF. The CDR3 nucleotides are TGTGCCACCAGCAGAAACGACAGGGGAGGGGGAGAGACCCAGTACTTC.

V and J are TRBV19 and TRBJ2-1; D unclear. The germline V and J ends were trimmed by 0 bases and 5 bases, with 8 bases remaining between them. The CDR3 is 14 residues long. The germline V gene encodes CDR1 LNHDA and CDR2 SQIVND (reference sequence). CDR3 DNA: TGTGCCAGTAGTATAGATCCGAGCGACAATGAGCAGTTCTTC. As protein: CASSIDPSDNEQFF. The entire variable domain, with the rest obtained from reference TRBV19 and TRBJ2-1, is as follows: DGGITQSPKYLFRKEGQNVTLSCEQNLNHDAMYWYRQDPGQGLRLIYYSQIVNDFQKGDIAEGYSVSREKKESFPLTVTSAQKNPTAFYLCASSIDPSDNEQFFGPGTRLTVL.

The chain has TRBV6-8 and TRBJ2-5; D is perhaps TRBD1 or TRBD2 (5 bases each). CDR1 is MNHGY, CDR2 SAAAGT, per germline. Trimming removed 1 base from V and 3 bases from J, with 6 bases in between. The CDR3 covers 13 residues. CDR3 loop: CASSYLGEETQYF. Here the CDR3 DNA reads TGTGCCAGCAGTTACTTGGGGGAAGAGACCCAGTACTTC.

This clone has a single count. The chain recombines TRBV19 with TRBJ2-3; 10 nucleotides align to TRBD2. This CDR3 comprises 13 residues. The junction had 4 bases not matched to a gene; V was cut back by 7 bases and J by 6 bases. The germline V gene encodes CDR1 LNHDA and CDR2 SQIVND (reference sequence). CDR3: CASKRGGPDTQYF. CDR3 nucleotides: TGTGCCAGTAAGCGGGGGGGCCCGGATACGCAGTATTTT.

This clone occurred many times. This chain uses TRBV7-1 with TRBJ2-4, with D maybe TRBD1 (6 bases). TRBV7-1 is an ORF, with its function uncertain. V was cut by 5 bases and J by 6 bases, with 11 bases left in between. This CDR3 region has 13 residues. The CDR3 is CASSGQQGNIQYF. CDR3 in DNA: TGTGCCAGCAGCGGACAGCAGGGAAACATTCAGTACTTC.

The V call is TRBV19, the J call TRBJ1-5; TRBD1 is a possible D gene (5 bases). The CDR3 contains 15 residues. Looked up from germline, CDR1 is LNHDA and CDR2 is SQIVND (reference sequence). V was cut by 5 bases and J by 9 bases, with 20 bases left in between. CDR3 protein: CASSVEGRGYWPQHF. DNA of the CDR3: TGTGCCAGTAGTGTTGAAGGTCGGGGGTACTGGCCCCAGCATTTT. The full variable domain, in which reference TRBV19 and TRBJ1-5 provide the parts outside the CDR3, is DGGITQSPKYLFRKEGQNVTLSCEQNLNHDAMYWYRQDPGQGLRLIYYSQIVNDFQKGDIAEGYSVSREKKESFPLTVTSAQKNPTAFYLCASSVEGRGYWPQHFGDGTRLSIL.

This clone turned up a few times. The genes are TRBV6-8 and TRBJ2-1; 11 nucleotides align to TRBD2. The germline V gene has CDR1 MNHGY and CDR2 SAAAGT. This CDR3 is built from 16 residues. The J segment lost 8 bases and the V segment lost 4 bases, leaving 10 bases of the junction unmatched. For the CDR3, the DNA is TGTGCCAGCAGTTTACAGGTAGCGGGGGGGCCCTATGAGCAGTTCTTC. It is translated as CASSLQVAGGPYEQFF.

This clone came up once. The chain uses TRBV15 and TRBJ1-1, with D possibly TRBD1 on 5 matching bases. Trimming pared 0 bases from V and 4 bases from J, leaving 9 bases between. From germline, CDR1 is LNHNV and CDR2 YYDKDF (reference sequence). The CDR3 is made up of 14 amino acids. Here the CDR3 reads CATSRDSRGTEAFF. CDR3 sequence (DNA): TGTGCCACCAGCAGAGATAGTAGGGGCACTGAAGCTTTCTTT.

By share of the sample, this clone is medium-sized. The chain combines TRBV9 with TRBJ2-3; D may be TRBD1 (5 bases). With 0 bases removed from V and 6 bases from J, the gap between germline ends came to 8 bases. There are 13 residues in the CDR3. CDR1 and CDR2 from the germline V gene are SGDLS and YYNGEE. This chain's CDR3 is CASSVEGADTQYF. The DNA of the CDR3 is TGTGCCAGCAGCGTAGAAGGGGCGGATACGCAGTATTTT.